Below, 28 T cell receptor beta chains from the same sample are listed, as sequenced in a study of beta chain features in type 1 diabetes. Findings and limits, study-wide: Patients with Type 1 diabetes showed moderately but significantly shorter TCRB CDR3s in all four CD4+ subsets.

These receptors lack a known antigen. TCRB transcripts that were expressed got sequenced, as all of the isolated RNA had been reverse transcribed. The table came from immunoSEQ multiplex PCR; TCRdb's copy has only in-frame clones and leaves some out. The sample holds about 68,000 clones, about 50% seen once. The sample consisted of central memory CD4+ T cells from blood. These receptors originate from a man aged 25 to 40 with type 1 diabetes.

This clone was seen a handful of times. The V call is TRBV7-9, the J call TRBJ2-1; 11 nucleotides match TRBD2. The CDR3 contains 18 residues. The germline gives CDR1 SEHNR, CDR2 FQNEAQ (reference sequence). V lost 3 bases, J lost 2 bases, and 9 bases stayed unmatched. The CDR3 is CASSFPPRLAGTYNEQFF. As DNA, the CDR3 is TGTGCCAGCAGCTTTCCCCCACGACTAGCGGGGACCTACAATGAGCAGTTCTTC.

CDR3 amino acids: CSVEEVGGPEQFF. The CDR3 coding sequence is TGCAGCGTTGAAGAGGTGGGAGGGCCTGAGCAGTTCTTC. The V gene is TRBV29-1, the J gene TRBJ2-1; 7 bases line up with TRBD2. The CDR3 contains 13 residues. The junction had 5 bases not matched to a gene; V was cut back by 0 bases and J by 9 bases. Germline assignment: CDR1 SQVTM and CDR2 ANQGSEA.

This clone was recorded a few times. The V call is TRBV4-1, the J call TRBJ1-1, with D possibly matching TRBD1 (6 bases). This CDR3 has 19 residues. V dropped 0 bases and J dropped 4 bases, with 24 bases sitting between them. The germline CDR1 and CDR2 sequences are MGHRA and YSYEKL. DNA for the CDR3: TGCGCCAGCAGCCAAGATCGTTTACGACCGGGACAAAAAAGCACTGAAGCTTTCTTT. The encoded protein is CASSQDRLRPGQKSTEAFF.

Comment on this clone: The same CDR3 is also encoded by other DNA sequences in this sample. The rearrangement uses TRBV5-8 and TRBJ1-2, with 8 bases fitting TRBD1. Losses at the gene ends were 2 bases for V and 4 bases for J; bases not matched to a gene: 4. From germline, CDR1 is SGHTS and CDR2 YDEGEE. This CDR3 is built from 14 residues. CDR3 nucleotides: TGTGCCAGCAGCTTTTCACAGGGGGGCTATGGCTACACCTTC. This codes for CASSFSQGGYGYTF.

The V gene is TRBV19, the J gene TRBJ1-1; tentatively, D is TRBD1 (6 bases). Trimming removed 5 bases at V and 0 bases at J, with 13 bases between. Germline V gene sequence: CDR1 LNHDA, CDR2 SQIVND (reference sequence). The CDR3 extends over 15 amino acids. CDR3 coding DNA: TGTGCCAGTAGTTGGGGGGGGGCGATGAACACTGAAGCTTTCTTT. Protein: CASSWGGAMNTEAFF.

The chain has TRBV4-1 and TRBJ2-5; TRBD2 might be the D (5 bases). This CDR3 contains 17 residues. Germline assignment: CDR1 MGHRA and CDR2 YSYEKL. V was trimmed by 4 bases and J by 5 bases, leaving 23 bases between them. The CDR3 sequence is CASSRTPGLAERETQYF. The CDR3 bases are TGCGCCAGCAGCCGCACACCGGGCCTCGCTGAGCGGGAGACCCAGTACTTC.

The chain links TRBV2 to TRBJ1-3; 9 bases are shared with TRBD1. V was clipped by 4 bases and J by 4 bases; unmatched bases: 5. The CDR3 contains 15 residues. CDR1 and CDR2 from the germline V gene are SNHLY and FYNNEI. The CDR3 loop reads CASSVQGARGNTIYF. As DNA, the CDR3 is TGTGCCAGCAGTGTACAGGGGGCGAGGGGAAACACCATATATTTT.

V is TRBV19 and J is TRBJ2-6; maybe TRBD2 (5 bases). The V end lost 5 bases, the J end lost 0 bases, and 14 bases lay between the germline ends. CDR3 length: 17 residues. The germline CDR1 and CDR2 sequences are LNHDA and SQIVND (reference sequence). CDR3 DNA sequence: TGTGCCAGTAGTCCTCCCCTTGAGGGCTCTGGGGCCAACGTCCTGACTTTC. It codes for CASSPPLEGSGANVLTF.

The rearrangement joins TRBV7-2 to TRBJ2-2; TRBD2 aligns across 10 bases. The CDR3 is 15 residues long. Unmatched junction bases numbered 5, after V lost 5 bases and J lost 5 bases. Germline V gene data show CDR1 as SGHTA and CDR2 as FQGNSA. The CDR3 coding sequence is TGTGCCAGCAGCCAAGGACTAGCGGAGACCGGGGAGCTGTTTTTT. This codes for CASSQGLAETGELFF.

The V call is TRBV25-1, the J call TRBJ1-1; D might be TRBD1 (6 bases). V lost 11 bases to trimming and J lost 1 base, with 14 bases between them. Germline CDR1 MGHDK, CDR2 SYGVNS. CDR3 size: 13 residues. In nucleotides, the CDR3 is TGTGCCGGGTCAACAGGGAGGAACACTGAAGCTTTCTTT. Residues: CAGSTGRNTEAFF.

The rearrangement uses TRBV29-1 and TRBJ2-7; TRBD1 aligns across 12 bases. The germline V gene has CDR1 SQVTM and CDR2 ANQGSEA. After removal of 5 bases from V and 2 bases from J, the junction contained 4 bases not matched to a gene. The CDR3 is 14 amino acids. CDR3 sequence: CSVRDRGPTYEQYF. The CDR3 DNA reads as TGCAGCGTTCGGGACAGGGGGCCAACCTACGAGCAGTACTTC.

The V gene is TRBV5-1, the J gene TRBJ2-7; TRBD1 agrees at 10 bases. The CDR3 spans 15 residues. The J segment lost 6 bases and the V segment lost 6 bases, leaving 12 bases of the junction unmatched. Germline V gene data show CDR1 as SGHRS and CDR2 as YFSETQ. This chain's CDR3 is CASTLDQGQGSEQYF. The CDR3, as DNA: TGCGCCAGCACGCTTGATCAGGGACAGGGGTCCGAGCAGTACTTC.

The chain employs TRBV9 and TRBJ1-1; D gene uncertain. Germline V gives CDR1 SGDLS, CDR2 YYNGEE. The CDR3 runs to 14 residues. With 3 bases removed from V and 6 bases from J, the gap between germline ends came to 15 bases. The CDR3 is CASSALTGEAEAFF. CDR3 DNA: TGTGCCAGCAGCGCTTTGACGGGAGAGGCTGAAGCTTTCTTT.

Remarks on this clone: The germline gene is not matched at one end of the junction; a read error may be the cause. The rearrangement joins TRBV6-6 to TRBJ2-5, with a tentative D call TRBD2 (5 bases). The CDR3 consists of 14 residues. Germline loops: CDR1 MNHNY, CDR2 SVGAGI (reference sequence). The CDR3 protein is CASSHSGLQETQYF. DNA for the CDR3: TGTGCCAGCAGTCACTCCGGACTGCAAGAGACCCAGTACTTC.

V gene TRBV6-5 combines with J gene TRBJ2-5; TRBD2 is a possible D gene (5 bases). V lost 4 bases, J lost 2 bases, and 11 bases lay in between. The CDR3 sequence is 14 residues long. CDR1 and CDR2 (germline): MNHEY, SVGAGI. CDR3 residues: CASSWRSGQETQYF. In DNA form, the CDR3 reads TGTGCCAGCAGTTGGAGGTCCGGACAAGAGACCCAGTACTTC.

The chain links TRBV5-1 to TRBJ2-1; 13 nucleotides line up with TRBD2. CDR1 and CDR2 (germline): SGHRS, YFSETQ. V dropped 0 bases and J dropped 3; count of bases not matched to a gene: 0. This CDR3 has 16 amino acids. In DNA form, the CDR3 reads TGCGCCAGCAGCTTGGGGACTAGCGGGGGCTACAATGAGCAGTTCTTC. The encoded protein is CASSLGTSGGYNEQFF.

J is TRBJ1-2 and V is TRBV11-2; D not resolved. Trimming left V 3 bases short and J 5 bases short, with 10 bases between. The CDR3 loop spans 13 amino acids. CDR1 and CDR2 (germline): SGHAT, FQNNGV. CDR3 in amino acids: CASSFAQSYGYTF. DNA for the CDR3: TGTGCCAGCAGCTTCGCACAGAGTTATGGCTACACCTTC.

The chain carries TRBV5-1 and TRBJ2-6; the D gene is possibly TRBD2 (5 bases). V was shortened by 3 bases and J by 0 bases, with 13 bases between the two germline ends. The germline V gene has CDR1 SGHRS and CDR2 YFSETQ. This CDR3 spans 17 amino acids. The CDR3 protein is CASSWRADLSGANVLTF. The CDR3 DNA reads TGCGCCAGCAGCTGGCGGGCAGATCTCTCTGGGGCCAACGTCCTGACTTTC.

The chain links TRBV5-1 to TRBJ2-7; possible D gene TRBD2, 5 bases. The CDR3 length is 13 residues. Between the trimmed V and J ends, which lost 3 bases and 2 bases, there was a span of 9 bases. Per the germline V gene, CDR1 is SGHRS and CDR2 is YFSETQ. CDR3 in amino acids: CASSSDGTYEQYF. CDR3 sequence (DNA): TGCGCCAGCAGCTCCGACGGGACCTACGAGCAGTACTTC.

The chain uses TRBV5-4 and TRBJ2-1, with 9 bases lining up with TRBD2. Germline-derived CDR1 and CDR2 are SGHNT and YYREEE (reference sequence). The CDR3 runs 15 residues. With 4 bases clipped from V and 5 bases from J, the junction kept 7 bases outside the gene matches. CDR3 coding DNA: TGTGCCAGCAGCCTCAGCGGGAGGCCCGACAATGAGCAGTTCTTC. Translation gives CASSLSGRPDNEQFF.

The rearrangement joins TRBV11-3 to TRBJ1-1; 8 nucleotides align to TRBD1. Germline values: CDR1 SGHNT, CDR2 YENEEA. The V gene end was trimmed by 1 base and the J gene end by 1 base; junction bases not matched to a gene: 5. CDR3 length equals 16 residues. This CDR3 is CASSLGRQGRNTEAFF. The CDR3 coding sequence is TGTGCCAGCAGCTTAGGCAGACAGGGGAGGAACACTGAAGCTTTCTTT. The full variable domain, with the rest looked up from reference TRBV11-3 and TRBJ1-1, is EAGVVQSPRYKIIEKKQPVAFWCNPISGHNTLYWYLQNLGQGPELLIRYENEEAVDDSQLPKDRFSAERLKGVDSTLKIQPAELGDSAVYLCASSLGRQGRNTEAFFGQGTRLTVV.

J is TRBJ1-2 and V is TRBV19; D uncertain. The CDR3 is 14 residues long. CDR1 LNHDA and CDR2 SQIVND come from the germline V gene (reference sequence). Trimming took 7 bases from V and 4 from J, leaving 16 bases between them. CDR3 residues: CASTYEAASYGYTF. The CDR3 DNA follows: TGTGCCAGTACCTACGAGGCAGCGTCCTATGGCTACACCTTC.

The table lists this clone with a few counts. V is TRBV4-1 and J is TRBJ1-2; 9 positions agree with TRBD1. This CDR3 has 16 residues. V shed 3 bases and J 3 bases; nucleotides not matched to a gene: 8. Per the germline V gene, CDR1 is MGHRA and CDR2 is YSYEKL. CDR3 in DNA: TGCGCCAGCAGCCAGCACGGGGGACAGGGCGACTATGGCTACACCTTC. Protein: CASSQHGGQGDYGYTF.

This chain links TRBV30 with TRBJ2-1, with D perhaps TRBD2 (6 bases). Germline loops: CDR1 GTSNPN, CDR2 SVGIG (reference sequence). V lost 0 bases, J lost 10 bases, and 10 bases lay in between. The CDR3 is made up of 12 amino acids. The CDR3 DNA is TGTGCCTGGAGTGTTGCGGGGTACGAGCAGTTCTTC. Translation: CAWSVAGYEQFF.

The chain has TRBV9 and TRBJ2-3; TRBD2 is a possible D gene (6 bases). The CDR3 totals 14 residues. V shed 2 bases and J shed 0 bases, with 7 bases lying between them. Germline CDR1 reads SGDLS; CDR2 reads YYNGEE. The CDR3 protein is CASSVAGSTDTQYF. CDR3 DNA sequence: TGTGCCAGCAGCGTCGCGGGGAGCACAGATACGCAGTATTTT.

This clone was observed a handful of times. The V gene is TRBV6-5, the J gene TRBJ1-1; weak D call: TRBD1 (5 bases). CDR1 MNHEY and CDR2 SVGAGI come from the germline V gene. Trimming removed 8 bases from V and 3 bases from J, with 13 bases in between. CDR3 length: 13 residues. CDR3 nucleotides: TGTGCCAGCTCCAGGGAGGCGTACACTGAAGCTTTCTTT. This sequence encodes CASSREAYTEAFF.

The rearrangement uses TRBV9 and TRBJ1-2; D possibly corresponds to TRBD1 (5 bases). The V and J ends lost 0 bases and 10 bases respectively, with 10 bases between them. Per germline, CDR1 SGDLS and CDR2 YYNGEE. This CDR3 spans 12 amino acids. The CDR3 region is CASSVVSGHYTF. DNA for the CDR3: TGTGCCAGCAGCGTAGTATCAGGGCACTACACCTTC.

This clone was seen only a few times. The V gene is TRBV19, the J gene TRBJ2-1; 13 bases are shared with TRBD2. Germline assignment: CDR1 LNHDA and CDR2 SQIVND (reference sequence). Unmatched junction bases numbered 3, after V lost 6 bases and J lost 4 bases. This CDR3 is built from 15 residues. In DNA form, the CDR3 reads TGTGCCAGTAGCCCGACTAGCGGGAGGTACAATGAGCAGTTCTTC. This codes for CASSPTSGRYNEQFF. Full variable domain (missing parts from reference TRBV19 and TRBJ2-1): DGGITQSPKYLFRKEGQNVTLSCEQNLNHDAMYWYRQDPGQGLRLIYYSQIVNDFQKGDIAEGYSVSREKKESFPLTVTSAQKNPTAFYLCASSPTSGRYNEQFFGPGTRLTVL.